These 13 T cell receptor beta chains came from one sample sequenced in a study of regulatory T cells in long-lasting Graves disease. As for time point: newly diagnosed GD, antithyroid drugs for less than 3 months. From RNA extracted from PBMCs, the TCR library was made. Relying on iRepertoire HTBI primers and Arm-PCR of CDR3 regions, the team built TCR beta libraries. Using its own MiXCR run on the multiplex PCR reads, TCRdb lists one record per CDR3 protein. The data show 350,000 to 400,000 distinct CDR3 sequences, about 16% seen once. In addition, the sample was reused for a study of T cells in Graves' hyperthyroidism and ophthalmopathy.

The sample consisted of peripheral blood mononuclear cells (PBMCs), taken at new diagnosis, from a patient treated with antithyroid drugs. The receptors here all came from a woman aged 18-29 years with Graves disease.

This clonotype was recorded at least ten times. The chain combines TRBV3-1 with TRBJ2-3, with D perhaps TRBD1 (8 bases). The CDR3 sequence is 16 residues long. Germline CDR1 is LGHDT and CDR2 is YNNKEL (reference sequence). V was cut by 4 bases and J by 4 bases, with 18 bases left in between. The CDR3 region has the DNA TGTGCCAGCAGCCCCAACAGGGGGGGCGGCGCAGATACGCAGTATTTT. Translating it yields CASSPNRGGGADTQYF.

This chain joins TRBV29-1 and TRBJ2-2; D is unclear. CDR3 length: 13 amino acids. With 4 bases removed from V and 1 base from J, the gap between germline ends came to 7 bases. Germline CDR1 is SQVTM and CDR2 is ANQGSEA. This CDR3 reads CSVVGWNTGELFF. DNA for the CDR3: TGCAGCGTTGTAGGGTGGAACACCGGGGAGCTGTTTTTT.

A few counts support this clonotype. This rearrangement joins TRBV7-9 to TRBJ2-1, with D perhaps being TRBD1 or TRBD2 (5 bases each). The CDR3 sequence is 19 residues long. Trimming cost V 1 base and J 4 bases, with 23 bases left between them. CDR1 is SEHNR and CDR2 is FQNEAQ in the germline V gene (reference sequence). Here the CDR3 reads CASSLDRQLASRSYNEQFF. The DNA for the CDR3 is TGTGCCAGCAGCTTAGATCGACAGCTAGCCTCTCGATCATACAATGAGCAGTTCTTC. Drawing the rest from reference TRBV7-9 and TRBJ2-1, the complete variable domain is DTGVSQNPRHKITKRGQNVTFRCDPISEHNRLYWYRQTLGQGPEFLTYFQNEAQLEKSRLLSDRFSAERPKGSFSTLEIQRTEQGDSAMYLCASSLDRQLASRSYNEQFFGPGTRLTVL.

This clonotype was seen repeatedly, ten times or more. The chain uses TRBV12-3 or TRBV12-4 and TRBJ2-7; TRBD2 matches at 7 bases. V trimming: 3 bases; J trimming: 5 bases; junction bases outside the gene matches: 7. This CDR3 spans 14 amino acids. The CDR3: CASSLGGALDEQYF. CDR3 bases: TGTGCCAGCAGTTTGGGAGGGGCGCTCGACGAGCAGTACTTC.

This clonotype was observed a few times. The chain joins TRBV19 to TRBJ2-7; 8 nucleotides line up with TRBD1. With 3 bases clipped from V and 4 bases from J, the junction kept 11 bases outside the gene matches. This CDR3 spans 16 amino acids. The V gene's germline CDR1 is LNHDA and CDR2 SQIVND (reference sequence). CDR3 coding DNA: TGTGCCAGTAGTATGGATCCGACAGGGGCGCAGTACGAGCAGTACTTC. This gives the protein CASSMDPTGAQYEQYF.

This clonotype was counted between two and nine times. This chain joins TRBV18 and TRBJ1-1, with D perhaps matching TRBD1 (6 bases). V lost 3 bases and J 1 base, leaving 12 bases between the germline ends. Germline CDR1 and CDR2: KGHSH and LQKENI. The CDR3 contains 15 residues. The CDR3 protein is CASSPTGGQNTEAFF. CDR3 coding DNA: TGTGCCAGCTCACCGACCGGGGGGCAGAACACTGAAGCTTTCTTT.

The chain uses TRBV19 and TRBJ2-5, with D uncertain. The V and J ends lost 5 bases and 5 bases respectively, with 24 bases between them. Germline V gene lookup returns CDR1 LNHDA and CDR2 SQIVND (reference sequence). The CDR3 runs to 17 residues. The CDR3 protein is CASSPPRPGVARETQYF. Here the CDR3 DNA reads TGTGCCAGTAGTCCGCCCCGACCTGGAGTAGCTCGGGAGACCCAGTACTTC.

The chain joins TRBV7-6 to TRBJ1-1; a weak D match, TRBD1 (6 bases). CDR3 length: 14 amino acids. Per germline, CDR1 SGHVS and CDR2 FNYEAQ. The germline V and J ends were trimmed by 4 bases and 1 base, with 10 bases remaining between them. This chain's CDR3 is CASSSGVWNTEAFF. The CDR3 DNA sequence: TGTGCCAGCAGCTCAGGGGTTTGGAACACTGAAGCTTTCTTT.

The rearrangement uses TRBV12-3 or TRBV12-4 and TRBJ1-2; 8 bases map to TRBD1. The J segment lost 4 bases and the V segment lost 4 bases, leaving 5 bases of the junction unmatched. CDR3 size: 14 residues. For the CDR3, the DNA is TGTGCCAGCAGTTCCCCTGGACAGGGCTATGGCTACACCTTC. This codes for CASSSPGQGYGYTF.

In this sample, this clonotype turned up many times. CDR3 sequence reads: CASSLHTGTNTEAFF. The DNA for the CDR3 is TGTGCCAGCAGCTTACACACAGGGACGAACACTGAAGCTTTCTTT. V and J are TRBV11-2 and TRBJ1-1; perhaps TRBD1 as D (6 bases). The length of the CDR3 is 15 residues. Germline assignment: CDR1 SGHAT and CDR2 FQNNGV. Deletions cut 2 bases from V and 1 base from J, with 11 bases between. Drawing the rest from reference TRBV11-2 and TRBJ1-1, the complete variable domain is EAGVAQSPRYKIIEKRQSVAFWCNPISGHATLYWYQQILGQGPKLLIQFQNNGVVDDSQLPKDRFSAERLKGVDSTLKIQPAKLEDSAVYLCASSLHTGTNTEAFFGQGTRLTVV.

This clonotype was detected only a few times. This rearrangement joins TRBV2 to TRBJ1-3; the match to TRBD1 covers 7 bases. The CDR3 length is 14 residues. In germline, CDR1 is SNHLY, CDR2 FYNNEI. Trimming cost V 8 bases and J 2 bases; bases outside gene matches: 6. CDR3 region: CASSGTETGNTIYF. DNA for the CDR3: TGTGCCAGCTCCGGGACAGAAACTGGAAACACCATATATTTT.

This clonotype was recorded many times. This chain joins TRBV30 and TRBJ1-5; D unresolved. The V end was cut by 3 bases, the J end by 2 bases, with 8 bases between. CDR3 length: 13 amino acids. The germline gives CDR1 GTSNPN, CDR2 SVGIG (reference sequence). CDR3 nucleotides: TGTGCCTGGAGCAAGAATGGCAATCAGCCCCAGCATTTT. This encodes CAWSKNGNQPQHF. Full variable domain (outside the CDR3, taken from reference TRBV30 and TRBJ1-5): SQTIHQWPATLVQPVGSPLSLECTVEGTSNPNLYWYRQAAGRGLQLLFYSVGIGQISSEVPQNLSASRPQDRQFILSSKKLLLSDSGFYLCAWSKNGNQPQHFGDGTRLSIL.

This clonotype was observed at least ten times. This chain links TRBV29-1 with TRBJ2-2, with TRBD1 matching over 8 bases. V gave up 6 bases and J gave up 7 bases; unmatched junction bases: 4. Germline V lookup: CDR1 SQVTM, CDR2 ANQGSEA. The CDR3 extends over 12 amino acids. The CDR3 nucleotides are TGCAGCGTAACAGGGGGTGACGGGGAGCTGTTTTTT. Translation gives CSVTGGDGELFF.